These 17 T cell receptor beta chains were all obtained from the same sample, sequenced in a study of blood T cell repertoires in COVID-19. Clones were sequenced by immunoSEQ multiplex PCR, and TCRdb holds only the in-frame ones, with some missing. The sample contains 150,000 to 200,000 clones, over 75% of which appear only once. The sample taken for sequencing was peripheral blood. The receptors were sampled from a man aged 50 or older with acute or convalescent COVID-19.

This clone was counted once. The chain employs TRBV24-1 and TRBJ1-4; 12 nucleotides line up with TRBD1. Germline-derived CDR1 and CDR2 are KGHDR and SFDVKD. This CDR3 has 14 residues. V lost 10 bases and J lost 8; bases outside the gene matches: 7. CDR3 residues: CATGTGGIDEKLFF. The CDR3, as DNA: TGTGCCACGGGGACAGGGGGCATCGACGAAAAACTGTTTTTT.

This chain links TRBV19 with TRBJ1-6; a possible D gene is TRBD1 (6 bases). Germline V gives CDR1 LNHDA, CDR2 SQIVND (reference sequence). Trimming stripped 4 bases from V and 7 bases from J, with 11 bases between. The CDR3 length is 14 residues. The CDR3 here is CASSTRQANSPLHF. In nucleotides, the CDR3 is TGTGCCAGTAGTACCCGACAGGCAAATTCACCCCTCCACTTT.

The chain links TRBV27 to TRBJ1-2; 9 bases match TRBD1. Germline V gives CDR1 MNHEY, CDR2 SMNVEV (reference sequence). The CDR3 is made up of 17 amino acids. V gave up 6 bases and J gave up 2 bases; unmatched junction bases: 13. This chain's CDR3 is CASSPGQGRIRNYGYTF. The CDR3 nucleotides are TGTGCCAGCAGCCCGGGACAGGGAAGGATTCGGAACTATGGCTACACCTTC.

This clone was seen more than once but under ten times. The gene calls are TRBV30 and TRBJ1-5, with D unresolved. The germline V gene encodes CDR1 GTSNPN and CDR2 SVGIG (reference sequence). Trimming took 4 bases from V and 0 from J, leaving 7 bases between them. CDR3 length: 13 amino acids. This CDR3 is CAWTRDSNQPQHF. The DNA for the CDR3 is TGTGCCTGGACTCGGGATAGCAATCAGCCCCAGCATTTT.

The V gene is TRBV9, the J gene TRBJ2-1, with 10 positions matching TRBD2. The CDR3 is made up of 18 amino acids. Losses at the gene ends were 3 bases for V and 4 bases for J; bases not matched to a gene: 13. CDR1 is SGDLS, CDR2 YYNGEE, per germline. The CDR3 spells CASSAGLGLAGVYNEQFF. The CDR3 DNA follows: TGTGCCAGCAGCGCGGGTTTGGGGCTAGCGGGAGTTTACAATGAGCAGTTCTTC.

The V gene is TRBV2, the J gene TRBJ1-2, with a tentative D call TRBD1 (5 bases). V was cut by 3 bases and J by 6 bases, with 11 bases left in between. Germline loops: CDR1 SNHLY, CDR2 FYNNEI. The CDR3 runs 13 residues. CDR3 nucleotides: TGTGCCAGCAGTGACAGGGCGGGAGATGGCTACACCTTC. Translating gives CASSDRAGDGYTF.

The chain recombines TRBV7-9 with TRBJ1-3; D remains unclear. Germline values: CDR1 SEHNR, CDR2 FQNEAQ (reference sequence). V lost 5 bases and J 2 bases, leaving 13 bases between the germline ends. The CDR3 runs 15 residues. CDR3 sequence (DNA): TGTGCCAGCAGCCCACTAGACACTACTGGAAACACCATATATTTT. It yields the protein CASSPLDTTGNTIYF.

The chain carries TRBV7-8 and TRBJ2-1, with TRBD1 as a possible D gene (6 bases). Trimming left V 3 bases short and J 0 bases short, with 9 bases between. Germline V gives CDR1 SGHVS, CDR2 FQNEAQ. The CDR3 totals 15 residues. CDR3 protein: CASSLPGHSYNEQFF. In DNA form, the CDR3 reads TGTGCCAGCAGCTTGCCGGGACACTCCTACAATGAGCAGTTCTTC.

V usage is TRBV6-4 and J usage is TRBJ1-5; D perhaps matches TRBD1 (5 bases). Germline V CDR1 and CDR2: MRHNA, SNTAGT. The CDR3 has 15 amino acids. The V and J ends lost 6 bases and 3 bases respectively, with 15 bases between them. CDR3 coding DNA: TGTGCCAGCAGAAGACAGACTTACCCCAATCAGCCCCAGCATTTT. Its translation: CASRRQTYPNQPQHF.

The genes are TRBV29-1 and TRBJ2-1; tentative D call: TRBD2 (6 bases). The V end was cut by 3 bases, the J end by 8 bases, with 14 bases between. This CDR3 spans 13 amino acids. Germline CDR1 reads SQVTM; CDR2 reads ANQGSEA. CDR3 sequence: CSVDSGAWDEQFF. The CDR3 DNA follows: TGCAGCGTTGACTCGGGAGCCTGGGATGAGCAGTTCTTC.

The CDR3 loop is CASSFWPGQGNSPLHF. In nucleotides, the CDR3 is TGTGCCAGCAGCTTCTGGCCGGGACAGGGTAATTCACCCCTCCACTTT. This rearrangement joins TRBV5-6 to TRBJ1-6, with 9 bases lining up with TRBD1. CDR3 length: 16 amino acids. V dropped 2 bases and J dropped 6; count of bases not matched to a gene: 6. The germline V gene encodes CDR1 SGHDT and CDR2 YYEEEE.

The chain uses TRBV10-3 and TRBJ2-7; D is perhaps TRBD1 (5 bases). This CDR3 region has 14 residues. CDR1 and CDR2 (germline): ENHRY, SYGVKD. The V end was cut by 4 bases, the J end by 7 bases, with 17 bases between. The CDR3 is CAISADTMPREQYV. Written as DNA, the CDR3 is TGTGCCATCAGTGCGGACACGATGCCTCGGGAGCAGTACGTC.

The V and J genes are TRBV20-1 and TRBJ2-1; TRBD1 matches 7 bases. Per germline, CDR1 DFQATT and CDR2 SNEGSKA (reference sequence). This CDR3 region has 15 residues. V trimming: 3 bases; J trimming: 5 bases; junction bases outside the gene matches: 10. The CDR3 bases are TGCAGTGCTAGTGGCGCAGGGGGTGTAGACAATGAGCAGTTCTTC. The encoded protein is CSASGAGGVDNEQFF.

The chain carries TRBV12-3 or TRBV12-4 and TRBJ2-5, with D uncertain. Trimming pared 1 base from V and 5 bases from J, leaving 8 bases between. CDR3 length: 13 amino acids. CDR3 sequence reads: CASSLVRRETQYF. CDR3 sequence (DNA): TGTGCCAGCAGTTTAGTGAGGCGGGAGACCCAGTACTTC.

The chain links TRBV2 to TRBJ2-2; D is possibly TRBD1 (5 bases). Germline V gives CDR1 SNHLY, CDR2 FYNNEI. The length of the CDR3 is 11 residues. V was trimmed by 7 bases and J by 6 bases, leaving 6 bases between them. The CDR3 spells CASKGAGELFF. The CDR3, as DNA: TGTGCCAGCAAAGGGGCCGGGGAGCTGTTTTTT.

In regard to this clone: Other nucleotide sequences from this sample produce the same CDR3. The CDR3 coding sequence is TGTGCCAGCAGTTTCTTAGATACGCAGTATTTT. Protein: CASSFLDTQYF. This sequence joins TRBV12-3 or TRBV12-4 and TRBJ2-3; D uncertain. The CDR3 covers 11 residues. Between the trimmed V and J ends, which lost 3 bases and 5 bases, there was a span of 3 bases.

V and J are TRBV4-3 and TRBJ2-3; 8 bases map to TRBD2. CDR3 size: 19 residues. From germline, CDR1 is LGHNA and CDR2 YSLEER. V was pared by 0 bases and J by 2 bases, with 13 bases of the junction left unmatched. The CDR3 DNA reads as TGCGCCAGCAGCCAAGATCCTGTTAGCGGGGCGTTGAACACAGATACGCAGTATTTT. This codes for CASSQDPVSGALNTDTQYF.